The rows below give T cell receptor beta chains drawn from one sample of a study of blood T cell repertoires in COVID-19. Sequencing was performed with immunoSEQ multiplex PCR; in TCRdb, only in-frame clones are kept and a portion is missing. Of about 130,000 clones listed, around 75% were seen once; the top ten hold about 5%. The specimen was peripheral blood. The source is a woman aged 70-85 years with COVID-19, enrolled during active disease. Both conserved end residues are part of each CDR3. The D gene is left open where the match is weak. Expanded clones are given a class, and other clones once, few, many or no size at all.

TRBD1	TRBV5-4	NA	TRBJ1-3	TGTGCCAGCAGCTTGGGGACAGGGGGTTCTCTCTCTGGAAACACCATATATTTT	CASSLGTGGSLSGNTIYF
TRBD1	TRBV14	NA	TRBJ2-5	TGTGCCAGCAGTCCCCCGGCCGGGACAGGGGGGAGAGAGACCCAGTACTTC	CASSPPAGTGGRETQYF
NA	TRBV2	NA	TRBJ1-3	TGTGCCAGCAGTTACAGCAGCTCTGGAAACACCATATATTTT	CASSYSSSGNTIYF
NA	TRBV3-1/TRBV3-2	NA	TRBJ1-1	TGTGCCAGCAGCCAAGATATGAGTGTCACTGAAGCTTTCTTT	CASSQDMSVTEAFF
TRBD1	TRBV5-4	NA	TRBJ1-2	TGTGCCAGCAGCTTCCCGACAGGGGGCATTGGCTACACCTTC	CASSFPTGGIGYTF
TRBD1	TRBV30	NA	TRBJ1-4	TGTGCCTCGACAGGGTGGGGAGGTGAAAAACTGTTTTTT	CASTGWGGEKLFF
NA	TRBV12-5	NA	TRBJ2-3	TGTGCTAGTGGTGAAGGGGGGGGAGATACGCAGTATTTT	CASGEGGGDTQYF
TRBD1	TRBV7-9	NA	TRBJ1-1	TGTGCCAGCAGCACGGGACAGGGGGATCTCACTGAAGCTTTCTTT	CASSTGQGDLTEAFF
NA	TRBV5-1	once	TRBJ2-5	TGCGCCAGCAGCTTGGAAGCGTACTCTATAGAGACCCAGTACTTC	CASSLEAYSIETQYF
TRBD1	TRBV7-2	NA	TRBJ1-5	TGTGCCAGCAGCCCTGGGACAGGTGGGAGCAATCAGCCCCAGCATTTT	CASSPGTGGSNQPQHF
TRBD1	TRBV7-9	NA	TRBJ2-2	TGTGCCAGCAGCTCACCACAGGGGGCTGGGACCGGGGAGCTGTTTTTT	CASSSPQGAGTGELFF
TRBD1	TRBV2	NA	TRBJ1-1	TGTGCCAGCAGTGAAGGCCTCCAGGGGGAGGACACTGAAGCTTTCTTT	CASSEGLQGEDTEAFF
NA	TRBV5-6	NA	TRBJ2-1	TGTGCCAGCAGCTTGGTCGGAGGGCCCTACAATGAGCAGTTCTTC	CASSLVGGPYNEQFF
NA	TRBV4-2	few	TRBJ2-7	TGTGCCAGCAGCTCAGGAAATAAAGACGAGCAGTACTTC	CASSSGNKDEQYF
TRBD2	TRBV4-1	NA	TRBJ2-7	TGCGCCAGCAGCCAAGGACTAGCGGTATCCTACGAGCAGTACTTC	CASSQGLAVSYEQYF
NA	TRBV6-5	NA	TRBJ2-1	TGTGCCAGCGAGGGAACAGGGACTACCTACAATGAGCAGTTCTTC	CASEGTGTTYNEQFF
TRBD1	TRBV18	NA	TRBJ2-5	TGTGCCAGCTCACCATTAGGACAGGGATGGTACATCCAAGAGACCCAGTACTTC	CASSPLGQGWYIQETQYF
NA	TRBV4-2	few	TRBJ1-3	TGTGCCAGCAGCCAAGAGGCGGGGTACTCTGGAAACACCATATATTTT	CASSQEAGYSGNTIYF
TRBD1	TRBV6-2/TRBV6-3	NA	TRBJ2-7	TGTGCCAGCAGTTATTTTTCGGACAGGGCATCCGAGCAGTACTTC	CASSYFSDRASEQYF
NA	TRBV21-1	NA	TRBJ1-5	TGTGCCAGCAGCAAGCGCGGACAGGGGGATAGCAATCAGCCCCAGCATTTT	CASSKRGQGDSNQPQHF
NA	TRBV19	NA	TRBJ2-6	TGTGCCAGTAGTCCCAACTCTGGGGCCAACGTCCTGACTTTC	CASSPNSGANVLTF
NA	TRBV5-1	NA	TRBJ2-1	TGCGCCAGCAGCTTATCGGGGGGCACGAATGAGCAGTTCTTC	CASSLSGGTNEQFF
TRBD1	TRBV19	NA	TRBJ1-1	TGTGCCAGTAGTGTCCGACAGGGGTCCACTGAAGCTTTCTTT	CASSVRQGSTEAFF
NA	TRBV10-3	NA	TRBJ2-1	TGTGCCATCAGTGAGTCAATAAATGAGCAGTTCTTC	CAISESINEQFF
NA	TRBV18	NA	TRBJ1-1	TGTGCCAGCTCACCTCGGACAATGAACACTGAAGCTTTCTTT	CASSPRTMNTEAFF
NA	TRBV7-9	NA	TRBJ1-2	TGTGCCAGCAGCTTGGGGCAGGGGCACTATGGCTACACCTTC	CASSLGQGHYGYTF
TRBD1	TRBV5-6	NA	TRBJ2-7	TGTGCCAGCAGCTGGTGGGACAGGCCCCACGAGCAGTACTTC	CASSWWDRPHEQYF
NA	TRBV6-5	NA	TRBJ1-1	TGTGCCAGCAGTTACTCGAGGCTCATGAACACTGAAGCTTTCTTT	CASSYSRLMNTEAFF
NA	TRBV2	NA	TRBJ2-7	TGTGCCAGCAGGGGCCGGGACGGGGGTCACGAGCAGTACTTC	CASRGRDGGHEQYF
TRBD1	TRBV9	NA	TRBJ1-3	TGTGCCAGCAGCGTAGGTGGGACAGACTCTGGAAACACCATATATTTT	CASSVGGTDSGNTIYF
NA	TRBV19	NA	TRBJ1-4	TGTGCCAGTAGTACTTCACAGGGAACAGCTAATGAAAAACTGTTTTTT	CASSTSQGTANEKLFF
NA	TRBV5-1	NA	TRBJ2-5	TGCGCCAGCAGCTTGGCGCAGGGTTGGCGGGAGACCCAGTACTTC	CASSLAQGWRETQYF
NA	TRBV3-1/TRBV3-2	once	TRBJ1-2	TGTGCCAGCAGCCCACAGGGTAGGCATGGCTACACCTTC	CASSPQGRHGYTF